The entry below gives a single T cell receptor beta chain sequence along with its context. Antigen: not known. Use of 60 Vbeta and 13 Jbeta primers characterized the PCR. Profiled with immunoSEQ multiplex PCR; TCRdb holds only in-frame clones, not every one. This table has some 180,000 clones, less than 90% appearing once. The data are from a study of cytomegalovirus exposure and HLA in healthy donors. The V end was cut by 4 bases, the J end by 0 bases, with 11 bases between. Germline loops: CDR1 SGHRS, CDR2 YFSETQ. This CDR3 region has 15 residues. Points from the study as a whole: A reported reduction in N-insertions relative to the approximately 690-donor mean was seen in an Asian-associated ancestry cluster in a later analysis. It was 150 to 200 TCR beta chains that were listed as cytomegalovirus-associated.

This chain links TRBV5-1 with TRBJ1-5, with D unresolved. This TCR came from a girl aged 10 to 17 in good health and CMV-seropositive. The sequenced material came from PBMCs. This chain's CDR3 is CASSTDGSSNQPQHF. The CDR3 DNA reads as TGCGCCAGCAGCACGGATGGGAGTAGCAATCAGCCCCAGCATTTT.